The 20 T cell receptor beta chains given below trace back to one sample, sequenced in a study of blood T cell repertoires in COVID-19. Using immunoSEQ multiplex PCR, the repertoire was profiled, and TCRdb retains in-frame clones only, with some absent. The data show approximately 120,000 clones, around 82% seen once. What was sequenced was peripheral blood. Receptor source: a man aged 25-45 years with COVID-19, enrolled during active disease.

This clone was found once. This chain links TRBV30 with TRBJ2-1; TRBD2 aligns across 7 bases. CDR1 GTSNPN and CDR2 SVGIG come from the germline V gene (reference sequence). The V gene end was trimmed by 5 bases and the J gene end by 7 bases; junction bases not matched to a gene: 5. This CDR3 is built from 12 residues. This CDR3 is CAWAGAWNEQFF. The CDR3 bases are TGTGCCTGGGCGGGAGCTTGGAATGAGCAGTTCTTC. The full variable domain, completed using reference TRBV30 and TRBJ2-1, is SQTIHQWPATLVQPVGSPLSLECTVEGTSNPNLYWYRQAAGRGLQLLFYSVGIGQISSEVPQNLSASRPQDRQFILSSKKLLLSDSGFYLCAWAGAWNEQFFGPGTRLTVL.

The rearrangement uses TRBV3-1 (or the pseudogene TRBV3-2) and TRBJ2-3; TRBD2 matches 7 bases. Germline CDR1 is LGHDT and CDR2 is YNNKEL (reference sequence). The CDR3 covers 18 residues. The V segment lost 1 base and the J segment 2 bases; nucleotides outside the gene matches: 12. The chain's CDR3 is CASSQGWGGSLLTDTQYF. Here the CDR3 DNA reads TGTGCCAGCAGCCAAGGATGGGGCGGGAGCCTCCTCACAGATACGCAGTATTTT.

The gene calls are TRBV27 and TRBJ2-7; D is unclear. The germline V gene encodes CDR1 MNHEY and CDR2 SMNVEV (reference sequence). The CDR3 is made up of 13 amino acids. V was clipped by 4 bases and J by 1 base, with 8 bases between them. The CDR3 DNA reads TGTGCCAGCAGTTACACGAATTCCTACGAGCAGTACTTC. This sequence encodes CASSYTNSYEQYF.

The chain couples TRBV28 to TRBJ1-6; D remains unclear. The germline V gene has CDR1 MDHEN and CDR2 SYDVKM. V lost 6 bases and J 0 bases, leaving 9 bases between the germline ends. The CDR3 length is 15 residues. CDR3 DNA: TGTGCCAGCAGCTCGCCTAGCTCCTATAATTCACCCCTCCACTTT. Its protein product is CASSSPSSYNSPLHF.

This clone has only a few counts. The CDR3 is CASSPSGGASYEQYF. DNA of the CDR3: TGTGCCAGTAGTCCTAGCGGGGGGGCCTCCTACGAGCAGTACTTC. The rearrangement uses TRBV19 and TRBJ2-7, with TRBD2 matching 12 bases. Germline CDR1 reads LNHDA; CDR2 reads SQIVND (reference sequence). The CDR3 contains 15 residues. The V segment lost 5 bases and the J segment 0 bases; nucleotides outside the gene matches: 2. The full variable domain, completed using reference TRBV19 and TRBJ2-7, is DGGITQSPKYLFRKEGQNVTLSCEQNLNHDAMYWYRQDPGQGLRLIYYSQIVNDFQKGDIAEGYSVSREKKESFPLTVTSAQKNPTAFYLCASSPSGGASYEQYFGPGTRLTVT.

The rearrangement links TRBV2 to TRBJ2-1; no firm D call. CDR3 length: 13 residues. V lost 9 bases and J lost 9, with 18 bases in between. Per germline, CDR1 SNHLY and CDR2 FYNNEI. The CDR3 protein is CASKEGLGGEQFF. CDR3 DNA sequence: TGTGCCAGTAAAGAAGGCCTCGGCGGTGAGCAGTTCTTC.

This chain connects TRBV6-5 to TRBJ1-2, with D maybe TRBD1 (5 bases). Germline loops: CDR1 MNHEY, CDR2 SVGAGI. V was trimmed by 8 bases and J by 5 bases, leaving 18 bases between them. This CDR3 has 14 residues. CDR3 sequence: CASSRGEGRYGYTF. The CDR3 nucleotides are TGTGCCAGCTCAAGGGGAGAGGGGAGGTATGGCTACACCTTC.

This clone was recorded once. The chain uses TRBV19 and TRBJ1-1, with TRBD1 identical over 8 bases. V lost 7 bases, J lost 11 bases, and 6 bases stayed unmatched. This CDR3 is 11 amino acids long. Germline CDR1 and CDR2: LNHDA and SQIVND (reference sequence). The chain's CDR3 is CASKLDREAFF. CDR3 bases: TGTGCCAGTAAATTGGACAGGGAGGCTTTCTTT.

This clone was recorded only once. The rearrangement links TRBV4-1 to TRBJ2-7; D is possibly TRBD2 (6 bases). Germline loops: CDR1 MGHRA, CDR2 YSYEKL. The V end lost 0 bases, the J end lost 2 bases, and 14 bases lay between the germline ends. This CDR3 is 16 amino acids long. Here the CDR3 DNA reads TGCGCCAGCAGCCAAGATCGGCCCGGGGGTACCTACGAGCAGTACTTC. Protein product: CASSQDRPGGTYEQYF.

Only a few counts were recorded for this clone. The chain carries TRBV28 and TRBJ1-6; 10 bases line up with TRBD1. The CDR3 extends over 15 amino acids. Germline V gives CDR1 MDHEN, CDR2 SYDVKM. The trim removed 5 bases at V and 7 bases at J, leaving 5 bases unmatched. The DNA for the CDR3 is TGTGCCAGCAGTGGGGGGGACAGGGGAAATTCACCCCTCCACTTT. This codes for CASSGGDRGNSPLHF.

Concerning this clone itself: Other DNA sequences in this sample translate to the same CDR3. This chain links TRBV28 with TRBJ2-7, with 8 bases matching TRBD2. The CDR3 spans 13 residues. With 6 bases clipped from V and 3 bases from J, the junction kept 4 bases outside the gene matches. Germline V gene lookup returns CDR1 MDHEN and CDR2 SYDVKM. CDR3 sequence reads: CASSPGGVYEQYF. CDR3 sequence (DNA): TGTGCCAGCAGCCCGGGGGGGGTCTACGAGCAGTACTTC.

The chain uses TRBV5-4 and TRBJ1-2, with a tentative D call TRBD1 (6 bases). The germline V and J ends were trimmed by 0 bases and 6 bases, with 12 bases remaining between them. This CDR3 is 14 amino acids long. Per the germline V gene, CDR1 is SGHNT and CDR2 is YYREEE (reference sequence). CDR3 in DNA: TGTGCCAGCAGCTTGGGAGGGGGGGTCCATGGCTACACCTTC. Residues: CASSLGGGVHGYTF.

The rearrangement joins TRBV30 to TRBJ1-5, with TRBD1 matching over 11 bases. Losses at the gene ends were 8 bases for V and 6 bases for J; bases not matched to a gene: 6. The CDR3 extends over 13 amino acids. Germline values: CDR1 GTSNPN, CDR2 SVGIG (reference sequence). The CDR3 DNA is TGTGCCAGTGGACAGGGGGCTAGTCAGCCCCAGCATTTT. Its translation: CASGQGASQPQHF.

V is TRBV9 and J is TRBJ1-2; D is undetermined. The CDR3 length is 16 residues. Trimming pared 0 bases from V and 2 bases from J, leaving 14 bases between. CDR1 and CDR2 from the germline V gene are SGDLS and YYNGEE. CDR3 loop: CASSVGSVRRNYGYTF. CDR3 bases: TGTGCCAGCAGCGTAGGCTCTGTTCGGAGGAACTATGGCTACACCTTC.

V gene TRBV29-1 combines with J gene TRBJ2-7; 8 bases are a match to TRBD2. CDR1 is SQVTM, CDR2 ANQGSEA, per germline. The CDR3 covers 13 residues. Trimming at V came to 5 bases and at J to 0 bases, leaving 3 bases not matched to a gene. The DNA for the CDR3 is TGCAGCGTTTCTGGGACTAGCTCCTACGAGCAGTACTTC. Its protein product is CSVSGTSSYEQYF.

The chain has TRBV27 and TRBJ2-7; possibly TRBD2 for D (5 bases). Germline values: CDR1 MNHEY, CDR2 SMNVEV (reference sequence). With 5 bases removed from V and 2 bases from J, the gap between germline ends came to 19 bases. This CDR3 contains 16 residues. CDR3 sequence (DNA): TGTGCCAGCAGTCCCCGGGGAGTGGAGGTCGCCTACGAGCAGTACTTC. Protein: CASSPRGVEVAYEQYF.

The chain employs TRBV5-1 and TRBJ2-1, with a possible D match to TRBD2 (6 bases). Trimming stripped 3 bases from V and 4 bases from J, with 17 bases between. CDR3 length: 16 residues. Germline V CDR1 and CDR2: SGHRS, YFSETQ. CDR3 bases: TGCGCCAGCAGCTCTGTATTGAGCGGGTCTTACAATGAGCAGTTCTTC. As protein: CASSSVLSGSYNEQFF.

The chain employs TRBV12-5 and TRBJ2-2, with 8 bases that match TRBD1. V shed 6 bases and J 2 bases; nucleotides not matched to a gene: 11. Germline V lookup: CDR1 LGHNT, CDR2 FRNRAP. The CDR3 is 17 residues long. DNA of the CDR3: TGTGCTAGTGGACCGAAAAAGGACAGGGAAAACACCGGGGAGCTGTTTTTT. Its translation is CASGPKKDRENTGELFF.

This chain's CDR3 is CAWSSRTLYNSPLHF. CDR3 DNA: TGTGCCTGGAGTTCCCGGACACTCTATAATTCACCCCTCCACTTT. The chain joins TRBV30 to TRBJ1-6; D possibly corresponds to TRBD1 (5 bases). V gave up 2 bases and J gave up 3 bases, with 11 bases separating them. Germline assignment: CDR1 GTSNPN and CDR2 SVGIG (reference sequence). CDR3 length: 15 residues.

There are a few counts of this clone. The genes are TRBV6-7 and TRBJ2-7, with D maybe TRBD1 (6 bases). TRBV6-7 is an open reading frame, and its role is uncertain. V was clipped by 5 bases and J by 3 bases, with 20 bases between them. CDR3 length: 16 amino acids. In DNA form, the CDR3 reads TGTGCCAGCAGTCACAGGGAACGCATGCCAAACTACGAGCAGTACTTC. This encodes CASSHRERMPNYEQYF.